This T cell receptor (beta chain) was obtained from a study of molecular identifiers for immune sequencing clone quantification. Study-wide points: Same-barcode identical TCR molecules could make highly expanded clones look smaller than they are.

The germline gives CDR1 SGHTA, CDR2 FQGNSA. CDR3 size: 11 residues. V dropped 2 bases and J dropped 11 bases, with 9 bases sitting between them. This clonotype was recorded many times. Its matching antigen is unknown. Preparation of the bulk TCR libraries relied on previously described methods and listed TCR primers. TCRdb reanalysed the PCR reads using MiXCR and keeps one entry per CDR3 protein. The profile shows roughly 300,000 distinct CDR3 sequences, roughly 24% of them singletons. The chain couples TRBV7-2 to TRBJ1-2; possibly TRBD1 for D (6 bases). The receptor was isolated from a human donor in good health. Some libraries in this study had Jurkat cell RNA spiked in. The specimen sequenced was naive CD8+ T cells from blood, with Jurkat cell RNA spiked in. Noted subset: FACS-sorted CD8+CD4-CCR7+CD45RA+ naive T cells. CDR3 coding DNA: TGTGCCAGCAGCTTACAGGGGAGATACACCTTC. As protein: CASSLQGRYTF.